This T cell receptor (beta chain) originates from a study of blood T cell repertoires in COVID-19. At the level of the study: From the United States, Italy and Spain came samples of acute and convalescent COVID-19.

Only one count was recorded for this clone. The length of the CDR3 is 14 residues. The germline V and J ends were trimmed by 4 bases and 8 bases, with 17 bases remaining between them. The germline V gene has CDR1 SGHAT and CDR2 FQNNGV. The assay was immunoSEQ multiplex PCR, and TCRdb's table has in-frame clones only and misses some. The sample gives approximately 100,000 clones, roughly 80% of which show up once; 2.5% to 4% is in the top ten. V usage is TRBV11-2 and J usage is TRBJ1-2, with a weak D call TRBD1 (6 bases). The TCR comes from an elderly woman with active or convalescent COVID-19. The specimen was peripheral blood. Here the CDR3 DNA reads TGTGCCAGCAGCTCAACCCGGGACACCCTAGGCTACACCTTC. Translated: CASSSTRDTLGYTF. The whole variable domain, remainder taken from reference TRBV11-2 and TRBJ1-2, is EAGVAQSPRYKIIEKRQSVAFWCNPISGHATLYWYQQILGQGPKLLIQFQNNGVVDDSQLPKDRFSAERLKGVDSTLKIQPAKLEDSAVYLCASSSTRDTLGYTFGSGTRLTVV.